This T cell receptor beta chain was observed in a study of CD8 T cells in Susac syndrome (dated by TCRdb to between 2019 and 2020). Study-wide context: Repertoire sequencing was used to test whether CD8+ T cell activation and differentiation in Susac syndrome was antigen driven. Here is what the overall study found, with its caveats: The number of individuals in the TCR sequencing and HLA analysis was recognized as being relatively small.

Peripheral blood CD8+ and CD4+ T cells from healthy donors, Susac syndrome patients and multiple sclerosis patients were profiled using high-throughput TCR beta sequencing. The multiple sclerosis controls were treatment-naive patients whose relapsing-remitting disease, either stable or active, fulfilled the revised McDonald criteria. CD8+ TEMRA cells were enriched by FACS, while bulk CD8+ and CD4+ T cells were purified by magnetic negative isolation. Blood was drawn into EDTA tubes, processed within 24 hours, and PBMCs were isolated by density gradient centrifugation. PBMCs intended for TCR sequencing were cryopreserved in liquid nitrogen and thawed later in a water bath at 37 degrees C. A purity of at least 90% was achieved for sorted or isolated CD4+, CD8+ and CD8+ TEMRA cells. The CDR3, from cysteine to phenylalanine, totals 12 residues. Left in the record is the CDR3 DNA by itself, 36 bases read in frame from the first base. The germline V gene specifies SNHLY as CDR1 and FYNNEI as CDR2. V is reduced by 4 bases and J by 11 bases, leaving a spacing of 12 bases between them.

With regard to this clonotype: Its antigen is not yet known. No base qualities exist here, and no much larger clone lies one base off it.

RNA was extracted using the RNeasy kit, and about 0.45 to 1 ug of the RNA was reverse transcribed with random hexamers. The immunoSEQ multiplex PCR assay, which covers 54 Vbeta and 13 Jbeta segments, was used to amplify TCR beta CDR3 regions. To correct PCR amplification bias, a synthetic template baseline was used for both primer optimization and computational correction. Under the source paper's analysis protocol: Reads were annotated to V, D and J genes according to IMGT and were analyzed with immunoSEQ Analyzer, with only productive sequences retained. Clonality was computed as one minus Shannon entropy normalized by log2 of the number of productive unique sequences. For each patient and control, public and private clones were evaluated among the 100 most prevalent clones. Susac-specific clones were defined as absent from healthy and MS cohorts, around 1,000 published viral clones and other ImmuneACCESS disease sequences. The raw public data were reprocessed by TCRdb itself: fastp quality trimming at Q25, MiXCR clonotype calling, in-frame beta chains only. Every entry covers one CDR3 protein and lists the most common genes and DNA from its rows. TCRdb's processing, not the authors' own work, is the source of the V and J calls. Counted in this sample were roughly 130,000 distinct CDR3 sequences; roughly 96% of them appeared once. The ten top clones hold approximately 0.11% of the sample.

The sample taken for sequencing was CD4+ T cells from PBMCs. This TCR derives from a human donor with multiple sclerosis. The chain is encoded by TRBV2 joined to TRBJ1-5; no D gene call is confident. The sequence in DNA is TGTGCCAGCAGTGTCGGGTCCGGGGCCCAGCATTTT. The encoded protein is CASSVGSGAQHF.